The T cell receptor (beta chain) under discussion was sequenced for a study of shared clonotypes between healthy human individuals. Some clones are missing from TCRdb's copy, which holds only in-frame ones; the method was immunoSEQ multiplex PCR. The repertoire includes 230,000 or so clones, 50% to 75% of them detected once, and approximately 10% sits in the top ten. In this sample, this clone turned up many times. The source material was memory CD4+ T cells sorted from blood. Subset reported: CD45RA-negative fraction. This receptor was taken from a man aged 25-40 years in good health.

CDR3 sequence (DNA): TGTGCCAGCTCACCACCTAGCGGGATATCAGATACGCAGTATTTT. Translation: CASSPPSGISDTQYF. The rearrangement joins TRBV18 to TRBJ2-3, with TRBD2 identical over 8 bases. Trimming removed 0 bases from V and 4 bases from J; junction bases left unmatched: 3. The CDR3 has 15 residues. CDR1 KGHSH and CDR2 LQKENI come from the germline V gene.